This T cell receptor beta chain was sequenced during a study of OX40 agonist ivuxolimab in advanced cancers. Study observations and caveats: The 0.1-3.0 mg/kg partial responders had among the lowest clonal expansion. Several nonresponders also turned out to have low normalized T-cell clonal expansion. Relative to CD4+, CD8+ T cells held more expanded clones on average.

Regarding this clone: No antigen is known for it. Sequence at one end of the junction differs from germline and may be a read error. This specimen includes other DNA sequences encoding the same CDR3.

The repertoire was sequenced with immunoSEQ multiplex PCR; TCRdb's copy has only in-frame clones and lacks some. The data show around 100,000 clones, around 87% seen once. The source is an adult with an advanced solid tumor such as melanoma, head and neck, liver or kidney cancer. The specimen comprised CD4+ or CD8+ T cells sorted from blood, sampled in a trial of the OX40 agonist ivuxolimab.

The DNA of the CDR3 is TGTGCTAGCAGAGAACTACCCCCGACGACAGGGAACTATGGCTACACCTTC. Protein product: CASRELPPTTGNYGYTF. The chain joins TRBV6-1 to TRBJ1-2, with 7 bases fitting TRBD1. Germline V lookup: CDR1 MNHNS, CDR2 SASEGT. CDR3 length: 17 residues.